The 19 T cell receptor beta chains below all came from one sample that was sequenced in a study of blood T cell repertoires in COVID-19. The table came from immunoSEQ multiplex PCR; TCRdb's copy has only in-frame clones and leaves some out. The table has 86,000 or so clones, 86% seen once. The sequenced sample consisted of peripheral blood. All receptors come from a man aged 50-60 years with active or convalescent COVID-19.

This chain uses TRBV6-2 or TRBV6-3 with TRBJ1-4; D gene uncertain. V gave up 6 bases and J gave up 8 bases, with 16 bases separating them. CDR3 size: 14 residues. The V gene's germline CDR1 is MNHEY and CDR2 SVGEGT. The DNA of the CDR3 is TGTGCCAGCAGCCTCCGGGTCCTCGAAGAAAAACTGTTTTTT. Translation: CASSLRVLEEKLFF.

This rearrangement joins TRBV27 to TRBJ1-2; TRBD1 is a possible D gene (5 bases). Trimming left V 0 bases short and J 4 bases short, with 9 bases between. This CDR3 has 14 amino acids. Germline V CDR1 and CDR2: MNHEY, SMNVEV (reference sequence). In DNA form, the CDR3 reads TGTGCCAGCAGTTTATCGAGGAGGGGCTATGGCTACACCTTC. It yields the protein CASSLSRRGYGYTF.

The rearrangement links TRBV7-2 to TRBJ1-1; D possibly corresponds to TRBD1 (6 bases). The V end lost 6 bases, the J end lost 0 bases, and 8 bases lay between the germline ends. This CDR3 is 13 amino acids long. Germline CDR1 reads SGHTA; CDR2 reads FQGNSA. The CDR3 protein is CASSWDMNTEAFF. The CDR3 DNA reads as TGTGCCAGCAGTTGGGACATGAACACTGAAGCTTTCTTT.

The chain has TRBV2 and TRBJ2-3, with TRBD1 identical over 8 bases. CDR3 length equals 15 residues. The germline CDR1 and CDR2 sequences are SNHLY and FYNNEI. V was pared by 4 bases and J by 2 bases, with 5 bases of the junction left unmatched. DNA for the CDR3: TGTGCCAGCAGTGGACAGGGGCCTACCACAGATACGCAGTATTTT. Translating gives CASSGQGPTTDTQYF.

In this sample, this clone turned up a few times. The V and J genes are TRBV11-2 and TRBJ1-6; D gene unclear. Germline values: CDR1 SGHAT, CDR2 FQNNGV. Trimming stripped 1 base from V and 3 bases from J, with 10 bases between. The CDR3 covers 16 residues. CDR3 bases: TGTGCCAGCAGCTTAGGGCTCCCCTTCTATAATTCACCCCTCCACTTT. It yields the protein CASSLGLPFYNSPLHF.

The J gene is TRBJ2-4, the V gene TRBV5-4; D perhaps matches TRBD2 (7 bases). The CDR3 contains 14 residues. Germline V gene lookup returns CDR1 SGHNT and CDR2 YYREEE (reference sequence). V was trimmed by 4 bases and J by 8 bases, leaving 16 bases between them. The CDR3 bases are TGTGCCAGCAGCCCCGGTCAGGGGAGGGACATTCAGTACTTC. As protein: CASSPGQGRDIQYF.

The CDR3 protein is CASSFQDTFNTEAFF. DNA for the CDR3: TGTGCCAGCAGCTTCCAAGACACTTTTAACACTGAAGCTTTCTTT. This rearrangement joins TRBV5-5 to TRBJ1-1; the D is unclear. The CDR3 is made up of 15 amino acids. The ends were cut back, 2 bases at V and 2 bases at J, with 13 bases in the middle. From germline, CDR1 is SGHKS and CDR2 YYEKEE (reference sequence). The entire variable domain, with the rest obtained from reference TRBV5-5 and TRBJ1-1, is as follows: DAGVTQSPTHLIKTRGQQVTLRCSPISGHKSVSWYQQVLGQGPQFIFQYYEKEERGRGNFPDRFSARQFPNYSSELNVNALLLGDSALYLCASSFQDTFNTEAFFGQGTRLTVV.

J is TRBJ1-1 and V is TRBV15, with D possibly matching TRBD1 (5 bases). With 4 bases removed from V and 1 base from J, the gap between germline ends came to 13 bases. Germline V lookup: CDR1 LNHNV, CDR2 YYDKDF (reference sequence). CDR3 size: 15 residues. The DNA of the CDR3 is TGTGCCACCAGCACCCGCGGGACGCCGAACACTGAAGCTTTCTTT. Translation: CATSTRGTPNTEAFF.

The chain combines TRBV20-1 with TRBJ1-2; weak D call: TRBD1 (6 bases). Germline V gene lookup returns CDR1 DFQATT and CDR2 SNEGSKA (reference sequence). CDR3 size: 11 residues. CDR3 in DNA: TGCAGACAGGACAGCAACTATGGCTACACCTTC. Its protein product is CRQDSNYGYTF.

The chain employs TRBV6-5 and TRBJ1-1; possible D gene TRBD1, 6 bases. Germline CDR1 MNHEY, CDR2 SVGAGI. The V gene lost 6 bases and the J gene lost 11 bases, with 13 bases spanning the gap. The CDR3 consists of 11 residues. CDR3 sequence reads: CASRQGNRAFF. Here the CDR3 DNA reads TGTGCCAGCAGGCAGGGGAACCGGGCTTTCTTT.

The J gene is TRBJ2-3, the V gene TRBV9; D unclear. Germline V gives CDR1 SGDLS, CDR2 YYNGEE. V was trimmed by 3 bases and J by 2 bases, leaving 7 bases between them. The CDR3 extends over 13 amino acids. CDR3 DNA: TGTGCCAGCAGCGGCACAAACACAGATACGCAGTATTTT. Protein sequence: CASSGTNTDTQYF.

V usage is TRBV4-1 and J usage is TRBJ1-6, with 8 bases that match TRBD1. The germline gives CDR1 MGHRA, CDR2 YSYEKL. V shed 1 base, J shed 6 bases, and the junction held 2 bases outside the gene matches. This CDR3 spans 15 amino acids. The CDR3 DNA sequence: TGCGCCAGCAGCCAAGGACAGGGGTTTAATTCACCCCTCCACTTT. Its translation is CASSQGQGFNSPLHF.

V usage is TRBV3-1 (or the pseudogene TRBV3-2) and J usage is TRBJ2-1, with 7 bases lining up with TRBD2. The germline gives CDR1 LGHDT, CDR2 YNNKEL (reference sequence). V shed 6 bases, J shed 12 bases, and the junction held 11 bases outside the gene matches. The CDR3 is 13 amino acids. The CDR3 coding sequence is TGTGCCAGCAGTCGAGCTACTGGGGAGGGGCAGTTCTTC. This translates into CASSRATGEGQFF.

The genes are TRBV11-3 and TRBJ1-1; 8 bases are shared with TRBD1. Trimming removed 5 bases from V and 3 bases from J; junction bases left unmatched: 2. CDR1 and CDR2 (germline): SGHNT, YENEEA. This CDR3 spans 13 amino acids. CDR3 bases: TGTGCCAGCAGCACACAGGGGGACACTGAAGCTTTCTTT. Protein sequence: CASSTQGDTEAFF.

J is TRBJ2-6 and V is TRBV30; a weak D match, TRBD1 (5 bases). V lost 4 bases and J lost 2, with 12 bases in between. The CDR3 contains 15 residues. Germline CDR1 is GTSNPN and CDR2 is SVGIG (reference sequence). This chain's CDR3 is CAWKIRGAGANVLTF. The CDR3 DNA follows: TGTGCCTGGAAAATTAGGGGCGCTGGGGCCAACGTCCTGACTTTC.

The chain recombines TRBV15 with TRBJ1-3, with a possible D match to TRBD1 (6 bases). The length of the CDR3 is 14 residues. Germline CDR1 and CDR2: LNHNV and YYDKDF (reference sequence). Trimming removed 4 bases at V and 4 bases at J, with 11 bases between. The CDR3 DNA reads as TGTGCCACCAGCATACCAGGGGCGGGAAACACCATATATTTT. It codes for CATSIPGAGNTIYF.

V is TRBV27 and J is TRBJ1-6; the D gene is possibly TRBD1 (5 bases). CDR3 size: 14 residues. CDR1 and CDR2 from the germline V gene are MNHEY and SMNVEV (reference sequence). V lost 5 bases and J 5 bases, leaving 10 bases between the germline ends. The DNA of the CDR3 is TGTGCCAGCAGTACGACAGCCAATAATTCACCCCTCCACTTT. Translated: CASSTTANNSPLHF.

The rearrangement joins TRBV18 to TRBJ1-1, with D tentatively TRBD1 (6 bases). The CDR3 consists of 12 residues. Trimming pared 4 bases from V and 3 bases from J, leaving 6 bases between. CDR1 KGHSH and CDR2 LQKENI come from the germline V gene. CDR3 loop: CASSRQDTEAFF. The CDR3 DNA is TGTGCCAGCTCACGACAGGACACTGAAGCTTTCTTT.

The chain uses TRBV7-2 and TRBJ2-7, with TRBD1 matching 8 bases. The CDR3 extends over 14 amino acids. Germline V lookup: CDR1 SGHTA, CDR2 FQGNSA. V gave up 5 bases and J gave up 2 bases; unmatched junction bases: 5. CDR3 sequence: CASSQDRGPYEQYV. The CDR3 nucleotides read TGTGCCAGCAGCCAAGACAGGGGCCCCTACGAGCAGTACGTC.